A selection of T cell receptor beta chains follows, all from one sample in a study of spatial heterogeneity in lung cancer. MiXCR was run by TCRdb on the 5' RACE reads, yielding one entry per CDR3 protein. The data hold about 3,700 distinct CDR3 sequences, with around 5% observed a single time. Sequencing used lung tumor tissue, obtained at surgery. All receptors derive from a female donor with early-stage non-small cell lung cancer. Each CDR3 is given without its conserved first and last residue. Clone size appears in some rows only: once, few, many, or a class for an expanded clone.

j_call: TRBJ2-1
v_call: TRBV12-3/TRBV12-4
clone_size: many
cdr3_aa: ASSLSSGSYNEQF

j_call: TRBJ2-5
v_call: TRBV3-2
clone_size: NA
cdr3_aa: AHRRGLETQY

j_call: TRBJ2-7
v_call: TRBV5-1
clone_size: many
cdr3_aa: ASSFRSGYEQY

j_call: TRBJ2-1
v_call: TRBV7-9
clone_size: NA
cdr3_aa: ASSLVGGGPYNEQF

j_call: TRBJ1-4
v_call: TRBV10-2
clone_size: medium-sized
cdr3_aa: ASSWTGDVEKLF

j_call: TRBJ2-6
v_call: TRBV12-3/TRBV12-4
clone_size: few
cdr3_aa: ASSLSKVAGANVLT

j_call: TRBJ1-1
v_call: TRBV29-1
clone_size: medium-sized
cdr3_aa: SVRLVVNTEAF

j_call: TRBJ2-6
v_call: TRBV7-3
clone_size: many
cdr3_aa: ASSLSTGSGANVLT

j_call: TRBJ2-1
v_call: TRBV20-1
clone_size: once
cdr3_aa: RAARLAGGKEQF

j_call: TRBJ2-4
v_call: TRBV29-1
clone_size: many
cdr3_aa: SVEPSGGAPNIQY

j_call: TRBJ1-1
v_call: TRBV28
clone_size: medium-sized
cdr3_aa: ASSLQGGNTEAF

j_call: TRBJ2-5
v_call: TRBV9
clone_size: many
cdr3_aa: ASTRGGGKETQY

j_call: TRBJ1-2
v_call: TRBV27
clone_size: many
cdr3_aa: ASSLTGQQGNGYT

j_call: TRBJ1-5
v_call: TRBV4-3
clone_size: many
cdr3_aa: ASSQAGGNQPQH

j_call: TRBJ1-1
v_call: TRBV11-2
clone_size: medium-sized
cdr3_aa: ASSSTGGLNTEAF

j_call: TRBJ1-2
v_call: TRBV12-3/TRBV12-4
clone_size: many
cdr3_aa: ASSLPGQGQGYT

j_call: TRBJ1-1
v_call: TRBV6-6
clone_size: medium-sized
cdr3_aa: ASSLKGVTEAF

j_call: TRBJ1-4
v_call: TRBV9
clone_size: medium-sized
cdr3_aa: ASSAPGGTNEKLF

j_call: TRBJ2-1
v_call: TRBV7-9
clone_size: many
cdr3_aa: ASSPGTNRRDNEQF

j_call: TRBJ2-5
v_call: TRBV4-2
clone_size: many
cdr3_aa: ASSQEAGEETQY

j_call: TRBJ2-1
v_call: TRBV15
clone_size: many
cdr3_aa: ATSRWEATRLSNEQF

j_call: TRBJ1-6
v_call: TRBV14
clone_size: medium-sized
cdr3_aa: ASSQGGFFSPLH

j_call: TRBJ2-1
v_call: TRBV12-3/TRBV12-4
clone_size: few
cdr3_aa: ASSSRLAGGDNEQF

j_call: TRBJ2-7
v_call: TRBV20-1
clone_size: medium-sized
cdr3_aa: SAPRGQGGYEQY

j_call: TRBJ2-3
v_call: TRBV12-3/TRBV12-4
clone_size: many
cdr3_aa: ASSTRRDRYTDTQY

j_call: TRBJ2-7
v_call: TRBV6-2/TRBV6-3
clone_size: medium-sized
cdr3_aa: ASSSFLGASYEQY

j_call: TRBJ1-5
v_call: TRBV6-2/TRBV6-3
clone_size: medium-sized
cdr3_aa: ASNPRSYDQPQH

j_call: TRBJ2-7
v_call: TRBV29-1
clone_size: many
cdr3_aa: SVEQGEGTGY

j_call: TRBJ2-2
v_call: TRBV30
clone_size: many
cdr3_aa: AWMSGGNTGELF

j_call: TRBJ2-1
v_call: TRBV19
clone_size: NA
cdr3_aa: ASSIGAGGPHEQF

j_call: TRBJ2-5
v_call: TRBV6-1
clone_size: medium-sized
cdr3_aa: ASRAGQANQETQY

j_call: TRBJ2-7
v_call: TRBV2
clone_size: medium-sized
cdr3_aa: ASQIQGRSYEQY

j_call: TRBJ1-6
v_call: TRBV13
clone_size: medium-sized
cdr3_aa: ASSLEGERNSPLH

j_call: TRBJ1-2
v_call: TRBV7-6
clone_size: medium-sized
cdr3_aa: ASSLVPGQGFGYT

j_call: TRBJ2-7
v_call: TRBV20-1
clone_size: medium-sized
cdr3_aa: SARSWGGSYEQY

j_call: TRBJ1-1
v_call: TRBV6-5
clone_size: medium-sized
cdr3_aa: ASSSGIEAF

j_call: TRBJ2-2
v_call: TRBV11-3
clone_size: many
cdr3_aa: ASSLDYSGELF

j_call: TRBJ1-5
v_call: TRBV19
clone_size: many
cdr3_aa: ASSMRARDSNQPQH

j_call: TRBJ1-2
v_call: TRBV7-6
clone_size: medium-sized
cdr3_aa: ASSPSRGTYGYT

j_call: TRBJ2-7
v_call: TRBV7-8
clone_size: many
cdr3_aa: ASSLGARDYEQY

j_call: TRBJ1-6
v_call: TRBV6-5
clone_size: medium-sized
cdr3_aa: ASSRTGGLSPLH

j_call: TRBJ1-2
v_call: TRBV4-2
clone_size: many
cdr3_aa: ASSQDRGGGYGYT

j_call: TRBJ2-5
v_call: TRBV6-2/TRBV6-3
clone_size: many
cdr3_aa: ASSPGGKETQY

j_call: TRBJ1-5
v_call: TRBV20-1
clone_size: NA
cdr3_aa: SATSPYSNQPQH

j_call: TRBJ1-5
v_call: TRBV2
clone_size: medium-sized
cdr3_aa: ASSENRERQPQH

j_call: TRBJ2-2
v_call: TRBV5-6
clone_size: NA
cdr3_aa: ASSPQTWHTGELF

j_call: TRBJ1-4
v_call: TRBV20-1
clone_size: many
cdr3_aa: SAREQGAFNEKLF

j_call: TRBJ2-5
v_call: TRBV7-9
clone_size: medium-sized
cdr3_aa: ASRAGGEGETQY

j_call: TRBJ2-1
v_call: TRBV28
clone_size: many
cdr3_aa: ALSRGPSYNEQF

j_call: TRBJ2-7
v_call: TRBV19
clone_size: many
cdr3_aa: ASSTTGRSYEQY

j_call: TRBJ2-5
v_call: TRBV12-3/TRBV12-4
clone_size: medium-sized
cdr3_aa: ASNLRGQETQY

j_call: TRBJ2-7
v_call: TRBV20-1
clone_size: many
cdr3_aa: SASCPEVEY